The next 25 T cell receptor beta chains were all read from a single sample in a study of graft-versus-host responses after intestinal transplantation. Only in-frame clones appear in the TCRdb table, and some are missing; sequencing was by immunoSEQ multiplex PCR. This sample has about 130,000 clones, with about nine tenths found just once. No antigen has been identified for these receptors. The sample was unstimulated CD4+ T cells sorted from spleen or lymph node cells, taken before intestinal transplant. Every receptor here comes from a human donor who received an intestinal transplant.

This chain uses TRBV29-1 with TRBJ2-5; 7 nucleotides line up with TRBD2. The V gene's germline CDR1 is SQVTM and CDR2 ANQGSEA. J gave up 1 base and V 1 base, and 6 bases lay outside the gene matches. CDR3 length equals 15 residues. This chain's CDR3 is CSVEGGGSIQETQYF. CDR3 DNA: TGCAGCGTTGAAGGTGGCGGGAGTATCCAAGAGACCCAGTACTTC.

The CDR3 DNA reads as TGTGCCAGCAGCAGGACTAGCGGGACCTCTTACAATGAGCAGTTCTTC. Translated: CASSRTSGTSYNEQFF. V is TRBV9 and J is TRBJ2-1; 12 nucleotides align to TRBD2. The CDR3 length is 16 residues. V was pared by 4 bases and J by 4 bases, with 6 bases of the junction left unmatched. CDR1 SGDLS and CDR2 YYNGEE come from the germline V gene. The variable domain in full, completed from reference TRBV9 and TRBJ2-1, reads DSGVTQTPKHLITATGQRVTLRCSPRSGDLSVYWYQQSLDQGLQFLIQYYNGEERAKGNILERFSAQQFPDLHSELNLSSLELGDSALYFCASSRTSGTSYNEQFFGPGTRLTVL.

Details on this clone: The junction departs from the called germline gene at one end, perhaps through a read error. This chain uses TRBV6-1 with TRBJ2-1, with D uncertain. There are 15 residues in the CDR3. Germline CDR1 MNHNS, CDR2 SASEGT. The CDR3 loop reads CASREGPMQVNEQFF. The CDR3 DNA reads TGTGCCAGCAGGGAAGGACCCATGCAGGTCAATGAGCAGTTCTTC.

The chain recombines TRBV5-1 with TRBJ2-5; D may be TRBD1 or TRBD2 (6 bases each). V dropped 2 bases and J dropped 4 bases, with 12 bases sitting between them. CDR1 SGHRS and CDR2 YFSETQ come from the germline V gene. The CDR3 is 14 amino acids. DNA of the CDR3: TGCGCCAGCAGCTTACCGGGGGCGCGAGAGACCCAGTACTTC. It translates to CASSLPGARETQYF.

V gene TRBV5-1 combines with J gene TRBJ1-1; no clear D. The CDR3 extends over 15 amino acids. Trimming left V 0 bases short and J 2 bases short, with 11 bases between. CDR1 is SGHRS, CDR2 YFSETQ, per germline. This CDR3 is CASSLGPAPNTEAFF. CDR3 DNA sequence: TGCGCCAGCAGCTTGGGCCCGGCCCCCAACACTGAAGCTTTCTTT.

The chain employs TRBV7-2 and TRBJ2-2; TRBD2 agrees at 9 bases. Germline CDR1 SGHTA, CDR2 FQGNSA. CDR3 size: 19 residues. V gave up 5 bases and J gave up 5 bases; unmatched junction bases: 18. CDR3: CASSLRGVAGVVSTGELFF. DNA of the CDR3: TGTGCCAGCAGCCTACGGGGGGTAGCGGGAGTAGTTAGTACCGGGGAGCTGTTTTTT. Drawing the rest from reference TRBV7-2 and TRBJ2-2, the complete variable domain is GAGVSQSPSNKVTEKGKDVELRCDPISGHTALYWYRQSLGQGLEFLIYFQGNSAPDKSGLPSDRFSAERTGGSVSTLTIQRTQQEDSAVYLCASSLRGVAGVVSTGELFFGEGSRLTVL.

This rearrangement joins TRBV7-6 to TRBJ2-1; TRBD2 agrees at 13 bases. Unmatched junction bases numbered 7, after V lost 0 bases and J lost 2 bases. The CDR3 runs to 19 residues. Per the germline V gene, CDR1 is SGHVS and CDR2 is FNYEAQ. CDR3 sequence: CASSLAPGLAGSTYNEQFF. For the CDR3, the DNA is TGTGCCAGCAGCTTAGCCCCGGGACTAGCGGGATCTACCTACAATGAGCAGTTCTTC.

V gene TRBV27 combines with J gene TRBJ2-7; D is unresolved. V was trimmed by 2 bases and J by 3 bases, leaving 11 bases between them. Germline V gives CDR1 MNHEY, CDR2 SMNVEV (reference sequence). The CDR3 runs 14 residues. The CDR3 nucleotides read TGTGCCAGCAGTTTAAAGGCAGAGTACTACGAGCAGTACTTC. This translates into CASSLKAEYYEQYF.

DNA for the CDR3: TGTGCCATCAGTGAGTCGAGGGAAACATACAATGAGCAGTTCTTC. Translated, it gives CAISESRETYNEQFF. V is TRBV10-3 and J is TRBJ2-1; TRBD2 might be the D (5 bases). The germline V gene has CDR1 ENHRY and CDR2 SYGVKD. The CDR3 is 15 amino acids. The V gene lost 0 bases and the J gene lost 4 bases, with 10 bases spanning the gap.

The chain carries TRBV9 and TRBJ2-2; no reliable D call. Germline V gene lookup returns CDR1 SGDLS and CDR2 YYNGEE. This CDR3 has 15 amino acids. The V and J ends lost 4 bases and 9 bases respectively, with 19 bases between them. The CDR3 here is CASSPSPGYHRELFF. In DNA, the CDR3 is TGTGCCAGCAGCCCCTCCCCAGGATATCACCGGGAGCTGTTTTTT. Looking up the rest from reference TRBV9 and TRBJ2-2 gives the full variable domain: DSGVTQTPKHLITATGQRVTLRCSPRSGDLSVYWYQQSLDQGLQFLIQYYNGEERAKGNILERFSAQQFPDLHSELNLSSLELGDSALYFCASSPSPGYHRELFFGEGSRLTVL.

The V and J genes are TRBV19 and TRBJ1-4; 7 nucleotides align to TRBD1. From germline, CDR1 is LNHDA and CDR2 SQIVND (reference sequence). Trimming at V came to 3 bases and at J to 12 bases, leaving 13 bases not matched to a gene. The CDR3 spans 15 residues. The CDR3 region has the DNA TGTGCCAGTAGTATCGAGACAGGGCGGCCTGTTGAACTGTTTTTT. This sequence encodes CASSIETGRPVELFF.

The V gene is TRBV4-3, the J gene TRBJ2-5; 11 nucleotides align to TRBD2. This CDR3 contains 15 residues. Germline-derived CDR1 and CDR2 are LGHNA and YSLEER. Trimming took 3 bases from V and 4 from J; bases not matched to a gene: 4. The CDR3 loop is CASSHDSGRGETQYF. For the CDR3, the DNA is TGCGCCAGCAGCCATGATAGCGGGAGGGGAGAGACCCAGTACTTC.

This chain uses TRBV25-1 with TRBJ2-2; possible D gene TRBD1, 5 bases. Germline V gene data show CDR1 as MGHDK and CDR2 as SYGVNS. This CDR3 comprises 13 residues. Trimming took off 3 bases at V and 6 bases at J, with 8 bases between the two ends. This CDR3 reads CASSDRVAGELFF. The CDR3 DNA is TGTGCCAGCAGTGACAGGGTTGCCGGGGAGCTGTTTTTT.

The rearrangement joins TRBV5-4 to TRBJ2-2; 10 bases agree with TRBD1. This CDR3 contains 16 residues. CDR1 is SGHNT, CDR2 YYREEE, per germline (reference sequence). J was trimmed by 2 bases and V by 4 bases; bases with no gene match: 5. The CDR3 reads CASSTWTGGNTGELFF. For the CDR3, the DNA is TGTGCCAGCAGCACCTGGACAGGGGGAAACACCGGGGAGCTGTTTTTT. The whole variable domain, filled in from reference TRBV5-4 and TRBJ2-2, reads ETGVTQSPTHLIKTRGQQVTLRCSSQSGHNTVSWYQQALGQGPQFIFQYYREEENGRGNFPPRFSGLQFPNYSSELNVNALELDDSALYLCASSTWTGGNTGELFFGEGSRLTVL.

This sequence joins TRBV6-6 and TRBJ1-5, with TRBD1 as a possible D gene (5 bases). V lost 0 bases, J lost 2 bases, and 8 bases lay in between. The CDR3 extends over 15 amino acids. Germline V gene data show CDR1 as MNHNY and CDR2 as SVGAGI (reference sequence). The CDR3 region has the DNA TGTGCCAGCAGTTACTCACAAGGGGGCAATCAGCCCCAGCATTTT. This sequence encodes CASSYSQGGNQPQHF.

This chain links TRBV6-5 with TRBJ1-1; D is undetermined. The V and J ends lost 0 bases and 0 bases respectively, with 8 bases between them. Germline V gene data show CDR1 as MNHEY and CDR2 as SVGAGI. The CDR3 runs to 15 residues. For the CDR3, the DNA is TGTGCCAGCAGTTACTCAGACAACCTGAACACTGAAGCTTTCTTT. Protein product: CASSYSDNLNTEAFF.

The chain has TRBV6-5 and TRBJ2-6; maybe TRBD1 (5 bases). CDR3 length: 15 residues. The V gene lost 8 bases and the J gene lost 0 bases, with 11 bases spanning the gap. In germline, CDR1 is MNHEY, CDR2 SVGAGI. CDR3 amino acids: CASQGFLSGANVLTF. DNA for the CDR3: TGTGCCAGCCAGGGTTTCCTCTCTGGGGCCAACGTCCTGACTTTC.

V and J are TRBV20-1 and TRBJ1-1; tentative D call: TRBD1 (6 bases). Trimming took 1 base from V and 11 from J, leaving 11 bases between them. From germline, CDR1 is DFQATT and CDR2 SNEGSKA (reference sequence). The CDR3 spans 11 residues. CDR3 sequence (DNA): TGCAGTGCTAGAGTGGGGGGCAGGGCTTTCTTT. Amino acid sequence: CSARVGGRAFF.

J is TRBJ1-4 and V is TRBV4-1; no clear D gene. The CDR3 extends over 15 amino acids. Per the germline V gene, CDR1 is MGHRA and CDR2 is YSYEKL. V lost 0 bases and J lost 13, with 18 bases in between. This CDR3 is CASSQESGRARGLFF. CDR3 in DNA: TGCGCCAGCAGCCAAGAATCAGGTCGGGCCAGAGGACTGTTTTTT.

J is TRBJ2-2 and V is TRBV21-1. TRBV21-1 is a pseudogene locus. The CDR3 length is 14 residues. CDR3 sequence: CASSTERRRGELFF. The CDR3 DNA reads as TGTGCCAGCAGCACGGAACGCCGCCGCGGGGAGCTGTTTTTT.

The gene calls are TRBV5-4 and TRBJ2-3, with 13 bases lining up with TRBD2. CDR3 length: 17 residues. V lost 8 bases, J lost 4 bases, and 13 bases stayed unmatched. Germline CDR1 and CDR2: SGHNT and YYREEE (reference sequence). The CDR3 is CASSTGTSGIGADTQYF. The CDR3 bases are TGTGCCAGTTCTACCGGGACTAGCGGGATAGGCGCAGATACGCAGTATTTT.

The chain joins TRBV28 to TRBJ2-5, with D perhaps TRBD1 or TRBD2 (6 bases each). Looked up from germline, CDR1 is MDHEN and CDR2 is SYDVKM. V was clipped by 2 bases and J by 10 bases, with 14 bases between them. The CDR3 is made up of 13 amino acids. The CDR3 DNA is TGTGCCAGCAGTTTAGGGAACGGGGGCCGCCAGTACTTC. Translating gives CASSLGNGGRQYF.

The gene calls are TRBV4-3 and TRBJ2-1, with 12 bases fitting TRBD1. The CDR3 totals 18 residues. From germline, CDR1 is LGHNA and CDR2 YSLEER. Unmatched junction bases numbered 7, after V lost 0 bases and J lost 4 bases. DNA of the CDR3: TGCGCCAGCAGCCAAGACCCCGGGACAGGGGGCCTTTACAATGAGCAGTTCTTC. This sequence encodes CASSQDPGTGGLYNEQFF.

The CDR3 here is CASSLIRDEQYF. The CDR3 DNA follows: TGCGCCAGCAGCTTGATTCGGGACGAGCAGTACTTC. J is TRBJ2-7 and V is TRBV5-1, with unresolved D. The germline V and J ends were trimmed by 1 base and 5 bases, with 7 bases remaining between them. Germline loops: CDR1 SGHRS, CDR2 YFSETQ. This CDR3 spans 12 amino acids.

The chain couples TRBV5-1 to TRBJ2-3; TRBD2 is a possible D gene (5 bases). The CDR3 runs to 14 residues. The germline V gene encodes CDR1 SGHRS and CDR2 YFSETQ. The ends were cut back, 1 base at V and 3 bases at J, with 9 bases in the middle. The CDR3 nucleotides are TGCGCCAGCAGCTTGAAGCTAGCAACAGATACGCAGTATTTT. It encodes CASSLKLATDTQYF.